A selection of T cell receptor beta chains follows, all from one sample in a study of shared clonotypes between healthy human individuals. Libraries were prepared by immunoSEQ multiplex PCR; TCRdb keeps only in-frame clonotypes and omits some of them. The sample holds over 2 million clones, 85% to 95% seen once. Sequences were obtained from naive CD4+ T cells from PBMCs. These receptors all come from a man younger than 35 in good health. Some clones in this sample may be carry-over from other donors' samples. Both conserved end residues are part of each CDR3. A D gene is named only where the DNA matches it firmly.

V gene	J gene	D gene	CDR3 DNA	CDR3 protein
TRBV5-1	TRBJ2-7	NA	TGCGCCAGCAGCGGTTGGGCACAGACTACCTACGAGCAGTACTTC	CASSGWAQTTYEQYF
TRBV28	TRBJ2-3	NA	TGTGCCAGCAGTTTCAGACAGGTTAGCACAGATACGCAGTATTTT	CASSFRQVSTDTQYF
TRBV27	TRBJ2-7	TRBD2	TGTGCCAGCAGGGACCGACTAGCGGGAGCCTACGAGCAGTACTTC	CASRDRLAGAYEQYF
TRBV29-1	TRBJ2-1	TRBD2	TGCAGCGTTGAGCGTACCGGGAGGGCCCGAAAGGATTACTACAATGAGCAGTTCTTC	CSVERTGRARKDYYNEQFF
TRBV5-1	TRBJ2-3	TRBD2	TGCGCCAGCAGTTTCGCCGGACTAGATACAGATACGCAGTATTTT	CASSFAGLDTDTQYF
TRBV9	TRBJ2-7	NA	TGTGCCAGCAGCTCAGAGGGTGACTCCTACGAGCAGTACTTC	CASSSEGDSYEQYF
TRBV2	TRBJ1-2	TRBD1	TGTGCCAGCAGTGAAACAGGGGGAGGCTACACCTTC	CASSETGGGYTF
TRBV7-3	TRBJ1-1	TRBD1	TGTGCCAGCAGCCCCACCCGACAGGGGATGGGAACTGAAGCTTTCTTT	CASSPTRQGMGTEAFF
TRBV18	TRBJ2-7	NA	TGTGCCAGCTCACTTAAGACCTACGAGCAGTACTTC	CASSLKTYEQYF
TRBV7-7	TRBJ2-2	NA	TGTGCCAGCAGCCCGAGGGACGGGGAGCTGTTTTTT	CASSPRDGELFF
TRBV5-5	TRBJ2-1	NA	TGTGCCAGCAGCTTGGAAACAAAGAGCGGGAATGAGCAGTTCTTC	CASSLETKSGNEQFF
TRBV11-2	TRBJ2-3	NA	TGTGCCAGCAGCTTATTGCCGGCCGGACGCGATGAGGGGGCGCAGTATTTT	CASSLLPAGRDEGAQYF